This T cell receptor (beta chain) is from a study of cytomegalovirus exposure and HLA in healthy donors. Study background: Within the Caucasian-associated ancestry cluster were about 81% of the approximately 400 genotyped donors. Whole-study findings and limits: Equally common other TCR beta chains were less clonally expanded than HLA-associated ones, a later analysis found.

Note on this clone: Its antigen is not identified.

A multiplex PCR was run with 60 Vbeta primers and 13 Jbeta primers. The data were produced by immunoSEQ multiplex PCR, yet TCRdb's version contains in-frame clones alone and is incomplete. This listing includes more than 95,000 clones. Donors likely had unrecorded immune exposures despite being nominally healthy when sampled. This clonotype was obtained from a man aged 18 to 30 in good health and CMV-seronegative. The sample comprised PBMCs.

Here the CDR3 reads CASRDPAGGGYTF. The DNA of the CDR3 is TGTGCCAGCAGGGACCCGGCGGGGGGTGGCTACACCTTC. The chain recombines TRBV28 with TRBJ1-2; tentatively, D is TRBD1 (5 bases). The V gene lost 6 bases and the J gene lost 7 bases, with 15 bases spanning the gap. Germline CDR1 reads MDHEN; CDR2 reads SYDVKM. The CDR3 contains 13 residues.